The following is a T cell receptor (beta chain) sequence with its context. No antigen is known for it. MiXCR, applied by TCRdb to the reads, yields one record per CDR3 protein. The sample contains roughly 500,000 distinct CDR3 sequences, 33% of which appear only once. This entry belongs to a study of T cell repertoires in cytomegalovirus infection. Study details: Well-studied HLA-B-restricted epitopes and recently identified HLA-C-restricted epitopes of CMV were both used in the study.

Whole-study findings and limits: Cumulative frequency of public TCR beta families picked out carriers of CMV plus the relevant HLA. Dominating the ex vivo response were HLA-C-restricted CMV-specific TCR beta clonotypes.

The CDR3 is made up of 18 amino acids. CDR1 and CDR2 (germline): LNHDA, SQIVND (reference sequence). Trimming removed 3 bases from V and 5 bases from J; junction bases left unmatched: 13. This TCR was recovered from a human donor in good health (CMV status not recorded). Some clones in this sample may be carry-over from other donors' samples. The chain is built from TRBV19 and TRBJ1-5; 10 bases agree with TRBD1. This sample comprised cultured PBMCs, obtained from culture after CMV antigen stimulation. CDR3 nucleotides: TGTGCCAGTAGTATTCGCACCGGGACAGGGGTGTTGGATCAGCCCCAGCATTTT. It yields the protein CASSIRTGTGVLDQPQHF.